This record concerns one T cell receptor (beta chain) sequence. The diagnostic basis comprised clinical symptoms, serum thyroxine and TRAb, thyroid ultrasound and orbital computed tomography. The data derive from a study of T cells in Graves' hyperthyroidism and ophthalmopathy. The TCR beta CDR3 regions underwent amplification using RNA transcripts as the source. HTBI primers were used for first-round RT-PCR of the TCR CDR3. TCRdb independently ran MiXCR on the multiplex PCR reads; one entry per CDR3 protein. The sample holds about 660,000 distinct CDR3 sequences, about 45% seen once. This clonotype was obtained from an adult man with Graves' disease, either hyperthyroidism or ophthalmopathy (not recorded which). The source material was peripheral blood or thyroid tissue (not recorded which).

CDR3 amino acids: CASSFASGGPSEQYF. In DNA, the CDR3 is TGTGCCAGCAGTTTCGCCTCCGGGGGGCCCTCTGAGCAGTACTTC. The genes are TRBV7-9 and TRBJ2-7; D may be TRBD2 (7 bases). Trimming removed 6 bases from V and 7 bases from J, with 22 bases in between. The CDR3 is made up of 15 amino acids. CDR1 and CDR2 from the germline V gene are SEHNR and FQNEAQ (reference sequence).